This T cell receptor beta chain was captured in a study of CD8+ T cells in alopecia areata. The CDR3 contains 13 residues. Germline values: CDR1 SQVTM, CDR2 ANQGSEA. Between the trimmed V and J ends, which lost 4 bases and 3 bases, there was a span of 13 bases. This clone was detected only a few times. Extracted from the samples, RNA was reverse transcribed into cDNA to serve as the sequencing template. Using immunoSEQ multiplex PCR, the repertoire was profiled, and TCRdb retains in-frame clones only, with some absent. The repertoire holds just under 65,000 clones, under 60% seen once, with around 20% in the top ten. Treatment specified: oral pan-JAK inhibitor, 5-10 mg twice daily.

This receptor was obtained from a human donor with alopecia areata. The rearrangement uses TRBV29-1 and TRBJ2-7, with D possibly matching TRBD1 (6 bases). This specimen consisted of CD8+ T cells sorted from blood, obtained at approximately week 37, from a patient treated with tofacitinib. Here the CDR3 reads CSVAHGQRYEQYF. In DNA form, the CDR3 reads TGCAGCGTTGCCCACGGACAGCGCTACGAGCAGTACTTC.